This T cell receptor beta chain was retrieved from a study of blood T cell repertoires in COVID-19. Whole-study context: Sites across the United States, Italy and Spain contributed samples from acute and convalescent COVID-19. From T cells, B-cell-depleted T cells, or PBMCs came the material, which was cDNA or gDNA.

In the authors' methods: The authors estimated nucleated cell counts from reference gene primer amplification. Clones were sequenced by immunoSEQ multiplex PCR, and TCRdb holds only the in-frame ones, with some missing. V and J calls and clone size are those listed in that table; D and trimming were worked out from the DNA. The data contain 200,000 to 300,000 clones, about 80% of them singletons. Specimen: peripheral blood. The sequence derives from a man at least 80 years old with acute or convalescent COVID-19.

This CDR3 is CASSWGGLNTQYF. As DNA, the CDR3 is TGTGCCAGCAGCTGGGGGGGTTTAAATACGCAGTATTTT. The rearrangement links TRBV7-2 to TRBJ2-3; 7 bases agree with TRBD2. This CDR3 is 13 amino acids long. The germline gives CDR1 SGHTA, CDR2 FQGNSA. Trimming removed 4 bases from V and 7 bases from J; junction bases left unmatched: 5.